Ten or more counts support the clone carrying this T cell receptor beta chain. Using RNA transcripts as the source, TCR beta CDR3 regions were amplified. HTBI primers drove first-round RT-PCR of the TCR CDR3. TCRdb redid the calling of the multiplex PCR reads with MiXCR, one entry per CDR3 protein. Of roughly 400,000 distinct CDR3 sequences listed, roughly 25% are singletons. The data are from a study of T cells in Graves' hyperthyroidism and ophthalmopathy. No progression to ophthalmopathy during 18 months of follow-up defined stable disease. Newly diagnosed hyperthyroidism patients aged 18 to 65 years had disease lasting under 2 months. Trimming took off 5 bases at V and 4 bases at J, with 6 bases between the two ends. The germline CDR1 and CDR2 sequences are SEHNR and FQNEAQ (reference sequence). This CDR3 is 11 amino acids long.

The sample consisted of blood. This clonotype was sampled from a man in his fifties or sixties with Graves' hyperthyroidism. J is TRBJ2-7 and V is TRBV7-9; D is unresolved. Here the CDR3 reads CASSLWYEQYF. In nucleotides, the CDR3 is TGTGCCAGCAGCCTCTGGTACGAGCAGTACTTC.